These 16 T cell receptor beta chains were all obtained from the same sample, sequenced in a study of beta chain features in type 1 diabetes. Antigen specificity for these receptors is unknown. Every bit of the isolated RNA underwent reverse transcription, so sequencing read expressed TCRB transcripts. The repertoire was sequenced with immunoSEQ multiplex PCR; TCRdb's copy has only in-frame clones and lacks some. This repertoire shows around 160,000 clones, 9% to 10% found once; its top ten account for 0.7%. Study-wide results and limits: Type 1 diabetes patients had TCRB CDR3s that were shorter (moderately but significantly so) in all four CD4+ subsets.

Sequences were obtained from central memory CD4+ T cells from blood. The receptors were gathered from a woman in her twenties or thirties with type 1 diabetes.

The rearrangement joins TRBV4-1 to TRBJ1-1; the match to TRBD1 covers 9 bases. Germline-derived CDR1 and CDR2 are MGHRA and YSYEKL. The CDR3 has 14 residues. V lost 5 bases, J lost 5 bases, and 6 bases stayed unmatched. The CDR3 region is CASSVGTGRTEAFF. CDR3 bases: TGCGCCAGCAGCGTCGGGACAGGGCGGACTGAAGCTTTCTTT.

This clone was observed at least ten times. J is TRBJ2-5 and V is TRBV30; 8 bases are a match to TRBD2. The V gene end was trimmed by 4 bases and the J gene end by 5 bases; junction bases not matched to a gene: 6. In germline, CDR1 is GTSNPN, CDR2 SVGIG (reference sequence). The CDR3 consists of 13 residues. CDR3 bases: TGTGCCTGGACCAAGCGGGAGTTCGAGACCCAGTACTTC. Translating it yields CAWTKREFETQYF.

This clone was detected only a few times. The chain has TRBV2 and TRBJ1-1, with D perhaps matching TRBD1 (5 bases). Looked up from germline, CDR1 is SNHLY and CDR2 is FYNNEI. V was pared by 7 bases and J by 4 bases, with 16 bases between. This CDR3 comprises 14 residues. The chain's CDR3 is CASMGREEGTEAFF. The CDR3, as DNA: TGTGCCAGCATGGGCAGGGAGGAAGGCACTGAAGCTTTCTTT.

The V and J genes are TRBV7-8 and TRBJ2-6; no reliable D call. Trimming removed 5 bases from V and 0 bases from J, with 8 bases in between. The CDR3 is 15 residues long. Germline CDR1 reads SGHVS; CDR2 reads FQNEAQ. The CDR3 sequence is CASSPVYSGANVLTF. The CDR3 bases are TGTGCCAGCAGCCCCGTATACTCTGGGGCCAACGTCCTGACTTTC.

V gene TRBV28 combines with J gene TRBJ2-3; TRBD2 matches 8 bases. The CDR3 has 15 amino acids. Germline CDR1 reads MDHEN; CDR2 reads SYDVKM. V shed 6 bases and J 5 bases; nucleotides not matched to a gene: 10. CDR3 sequence reads: CASRPAGDGKDTQYF. The CDR3 DNA reads as TGTGCCAGCAGACCAGCGGGAGATGGGAAAGATACGCAGTATTTT.

The genes are TRBV11-1 and TRBJ1-1, with 7 bases identical to TRBD1. V was pared by 5 bases and J by 1 base, with 10 bases of the junction left unmatched. Germline CDR1 reads SGHAT; CDR2 reads FQDESV (reference sequence). The CDR3 runs 16 residues. The CDR3 sequence: CASSRGTVFGNTEAFF. The CDR3 DNA is TGTGCCAGCAGCCGAGGGACAGTTTTTGGGAACACTGAAGCTTTCTTT. Together with reference TRBV11-1 and TRBJ1-1, the CDR3 gives the full variable domain: EAEVAQSPRYKITEKSQAVAFWCDPISGHATLYWYRQILGQGPELLVQFQDESVVDDSQLPKDRFSAERLKGVDSTLKIQPAELGDSAMYLCASSRGTVFGNTEAFFGQGTRLTVV.

The sample holds a few counts of this clone. The chain links TRBV4-1 to TRBJ1-4, with a weak D call TRBD1 (6 bases). Germline V gene lookup returns CDR1 MGHRA and CDR2 YSYEKL. This CDR3 is 16 amino acids long. V was trimmed by 1 base and J by 11 bases, leaving 20 bases between them. As DNA, the CDR3 is TGCGCCAGCAGCCAAGGATCGACAGGCCAAGTATGGAAACTGTTTTTT. Encoded protein: CASSQGSTGQVWKLFF.

This chain joins TRBV6-6 and TRBJ1-3; D is possibly TRBD1 (6 bases). Germline assignment: CDR1 MNHNY and CDR2 SVGAGI (reference sequence). The CDR3 runs to 13 residues. V was cut by 8 bases and J by 6 bases, with 14 bases left in between. The CDR3 region is CASHGQSENTIYF. CDR3 DNA sequence: TGTGCCAGCCATGGACAGTCCGAAAACACCATATATTTT.

This clone came up a few times. The V call is TRBV28, the J call TRBJ2-2, with D unclear. The germline gives CDR1 MDHEN, CDR2 SYDVKM. V lost 1 base and J lost 4, with 7 bases in between. This CDR3 contains 14 residues. CDR3 DNA: TGTGCCAGCAGTTTATTAGATCCCACCGGGGAGCTGTTTTTT. Translation: CASSLLDPTGELFF.

V is TRBV18 and J is TRBJ2-1; 7 nucleotides align to TRBD2. The CDR3 is 15 residues long. The V segment lost 3 bases and the J segment 4 bases; nucleotides outside the gene matches: 6. Germline CDR1 KGHSH, CDR2 LQKENI. The CDR3, as DNA: TGTGCCAGCTCACCTGCTAGCGGAGCTTACAATGAGCAGTTCTTC. Translating it yields CASSPASGAYNEQFF.

CDR3 loop: CASSLALGGNYGYTF. CDR3 nucleotide sequence: TGTGCCAGCAGCTTAGCGCTCGGGGGGAACTATGGCTACACCTTC. The chain links TRBV7-9 to TRBJ1-2; D perhaps matches TRBD1 (5 bases). V was shortened by 0 bases and J by 2 bases, with 10 bases between the two germline ends. The V gene's germline CDR1 is SEHNR and CDR2 FQNEAQ (reference sequence). This CDR3 is 15 amino acids long.

This clone appeared many times. This rearrangement joins TRBV11-1 to TRBJ2-6, with D uncertain. CDR1 is SGHAT and CDR2 is FQDESV in the germline V gene (reference sequence). Trimming took 11 bases from V and 0 from J, leaving 8 bases between them. The CDR3 contains 13 residues. CDR3 in DNA: TGTGCCTCAGGAATCTCTGGGGCCAACGTCCTGACTTTC. Translated: CASGISGANVLTF.

The chain links TRBV5-1 to TRBJ1-2, with D tentatively TRBD1 (6 bases). The V end was cut by 3 bases, the J end by 3 bases, with 21 bases between. The germline V gene has CDR1 SGHRS and CDR2 YFSETQ. CDR3 length: 17 amino acids. CDR3 DNA: TGCGCCAGCAGCTCCCTATCGACAGGTGTCCCCTACTATGGCTACACCTTC. Translating gives CASSSLSTGVPYYGYTF. The full variable domain, rest sourced from reference TRBV5-1 and TRBJ1-2, is KAGVTQTPRYLIKTRGQQVTLSCSPISGHRSVSWYQQTPGQGLQFLFEYFSETQRNKGNFPGRFSGRQFSNSRSEMNVSTLELGDSALYLCASSSLSTGVPYYGYTFGSGTRLTVV.

This clone was seen a handful of times. The chain is built from TRBV7-3 and TRBJ2-1; 10 nucleotides match TRBD2. This CDR3 has 14 residues. From germline, CDR1 is SGHTA and CDR2 FQGTGA. V gave up 4 bases and J gave up 4 bases; unmatched junction bases: 1. The CDR3 DNA is TGTGCCAGCAGCTGGACTAGCGGATACAATGAGCAGTTCTTC. This encodes CASSWTSGYNEQFF.

The chain is built from TRBV28 and TRBJ2-7, with 7 bases aligning to TRBD1. V was clipped by 10 bases and J by 3 bases; unmatched bases: 9. The CDR3 runs to 13 residues. Germline loops: CDR1 MDHEN, CDR2 SYDVKM. The CDR3 sequence: CAIQRTGGYEQYF. CDR3 nucleotide sequence: TGTGCCATCCAGAGGACAGGAGGCTACGAGCAGTACTTC.

A few counts support this clone. CDR3 DNA sequence: TGTGCCTGGAGTCCTCCCGGGACTAGTTTGTACGAGCAGTACTTC. Protein: CAWSPPGTSLYEQYF. This chain joins TRBV30 and TRBJ2-7; 8 nucleotides line up with TRBD2. The CDR3 has 15 amino acids. From germline, CDR1 is GTSNPN and CDR2 SVGIG (reference sequence). After removal of 2 bases from V and 4 bases from J, the junction contained 10 bases not matched to a gene.